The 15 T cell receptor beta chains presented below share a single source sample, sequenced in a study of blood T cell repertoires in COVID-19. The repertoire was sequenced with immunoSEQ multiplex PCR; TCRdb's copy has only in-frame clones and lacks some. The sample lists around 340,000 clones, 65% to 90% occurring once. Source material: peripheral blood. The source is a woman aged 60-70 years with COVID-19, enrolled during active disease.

For the CDR3, the DNA is TGTGCCAGCAGCGTAAGCCCTAATATTGACACATACGAGCAGTACTTC. This translates into CASSVSPNIDTYEQYF. The chain couples TRBV9 to TRBJ2-7; D is ambiguous. CDR3 size: 16 residues. Germline CDR1 SGDLS, CDR2 YYNGEE. The ends were cut back, 1 base at V and 4 bases at J, with 18 bases in the middle.

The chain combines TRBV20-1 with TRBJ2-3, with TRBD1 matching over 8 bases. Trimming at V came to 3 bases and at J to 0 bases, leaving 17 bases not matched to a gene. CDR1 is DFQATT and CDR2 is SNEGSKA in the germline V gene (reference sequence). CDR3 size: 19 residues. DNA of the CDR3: TGCAGTGCTAGTCCAACCGGGACAGGAGGTATTCTGAGCACAGATACGCAGTATTTT. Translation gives CSASPTGTGGILSTDTQYF.

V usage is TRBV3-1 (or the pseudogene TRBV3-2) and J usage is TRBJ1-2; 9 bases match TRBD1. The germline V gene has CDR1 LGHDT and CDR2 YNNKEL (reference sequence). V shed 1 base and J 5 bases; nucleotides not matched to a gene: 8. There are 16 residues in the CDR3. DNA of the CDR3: TGTGCCAGCAGCCAAGCCACAGGGGGCGCCGTGTATGGCTACACCTTC. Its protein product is CASSQATGGAVYGYTF.

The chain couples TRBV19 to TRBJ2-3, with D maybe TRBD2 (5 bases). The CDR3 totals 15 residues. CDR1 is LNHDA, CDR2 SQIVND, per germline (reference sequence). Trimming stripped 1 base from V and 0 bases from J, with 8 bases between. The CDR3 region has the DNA TGTGCCAGTAGTATAGTCCGGACTAGCACAGATACGCAGTATTTT. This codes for CASSIVRTSTDTQYF.

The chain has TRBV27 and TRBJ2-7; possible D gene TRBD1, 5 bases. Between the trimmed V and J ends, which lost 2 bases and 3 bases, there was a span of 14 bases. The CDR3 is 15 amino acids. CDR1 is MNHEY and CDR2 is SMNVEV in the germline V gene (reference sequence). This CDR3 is CASSLQGNGDYEQYF. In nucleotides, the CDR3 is TGTGCCAGCAGTTTACAGGGCAATGGGGACTACGAGCAGTACTTC.

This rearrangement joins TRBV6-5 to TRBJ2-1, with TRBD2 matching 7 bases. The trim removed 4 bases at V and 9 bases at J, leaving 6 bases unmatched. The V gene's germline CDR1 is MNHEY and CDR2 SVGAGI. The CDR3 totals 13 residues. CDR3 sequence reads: CASSFPGLIEQFF. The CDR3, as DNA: TGTGCCAGCAGTTTTCCGGGACTAATTGAGCAGTTCTTC.

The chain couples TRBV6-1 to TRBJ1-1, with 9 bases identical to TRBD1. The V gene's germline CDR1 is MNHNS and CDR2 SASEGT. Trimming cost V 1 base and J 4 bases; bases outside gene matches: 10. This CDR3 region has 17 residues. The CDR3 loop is CASSEVLDRGIGTEAFF. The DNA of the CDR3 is TGTGCCAGCAGTGAAGTTTTGGACAGGGGTATAGGCACTGAAGCTTTCTTT.

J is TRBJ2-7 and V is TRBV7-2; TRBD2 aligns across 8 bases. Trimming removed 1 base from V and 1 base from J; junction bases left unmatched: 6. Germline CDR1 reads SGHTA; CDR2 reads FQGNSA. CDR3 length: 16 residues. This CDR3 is CASSLGWRGESYEQYF. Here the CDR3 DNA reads TGTGCCAGCAGCTTAGGGTGGCGGGGGGAATCCTACGAGCAGTACTTC.

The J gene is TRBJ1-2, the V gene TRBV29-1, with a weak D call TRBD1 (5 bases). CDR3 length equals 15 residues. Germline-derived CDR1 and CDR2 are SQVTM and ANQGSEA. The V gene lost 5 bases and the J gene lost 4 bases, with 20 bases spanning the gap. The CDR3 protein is CSVKPMEAGRYGYTF. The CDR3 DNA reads TGCAGCGTTAAACCTATGGAGGCGGGGCGCTATGGCTACACCTTC.

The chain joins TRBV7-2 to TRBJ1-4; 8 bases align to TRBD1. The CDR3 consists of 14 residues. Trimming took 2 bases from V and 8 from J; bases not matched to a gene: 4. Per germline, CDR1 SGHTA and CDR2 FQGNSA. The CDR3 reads CASSLQGAGEKLFF. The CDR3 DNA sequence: TGTGCCAGCAGCTTACAGGGGGCTGGAGAAAAACTGTTTTTT.

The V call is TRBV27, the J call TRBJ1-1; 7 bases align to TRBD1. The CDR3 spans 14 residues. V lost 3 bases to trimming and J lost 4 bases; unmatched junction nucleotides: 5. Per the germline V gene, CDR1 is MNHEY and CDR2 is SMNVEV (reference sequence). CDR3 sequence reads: CASSFEGASTEAFF. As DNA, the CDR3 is TGTGCCAGCAGTTTCGAGGGGGCTAGCACTGAAGCTTTCTTT.

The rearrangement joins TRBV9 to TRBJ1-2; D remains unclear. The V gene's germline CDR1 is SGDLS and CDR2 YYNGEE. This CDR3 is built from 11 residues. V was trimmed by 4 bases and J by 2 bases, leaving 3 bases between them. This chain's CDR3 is CASSQNYGYTF. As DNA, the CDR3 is TGTGCCAGCAGCCAGAACTATGGCTACACCTTC.

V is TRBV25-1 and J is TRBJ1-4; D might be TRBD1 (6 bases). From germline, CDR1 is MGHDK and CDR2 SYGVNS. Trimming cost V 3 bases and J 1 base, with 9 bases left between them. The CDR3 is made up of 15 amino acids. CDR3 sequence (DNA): TGTGCCAGCAGTGACCCCAGGGGAACTAATGAAAAACTGTTTTTT. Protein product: CASSDPRGTNEKLFF.

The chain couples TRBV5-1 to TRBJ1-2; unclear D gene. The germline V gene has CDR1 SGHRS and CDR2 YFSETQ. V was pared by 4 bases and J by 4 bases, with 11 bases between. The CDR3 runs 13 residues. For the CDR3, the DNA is TGCGCCAGCAGCCCATCAAACAGCTATGGCTACACCTTC. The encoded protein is CASSPSNSYGYTF.

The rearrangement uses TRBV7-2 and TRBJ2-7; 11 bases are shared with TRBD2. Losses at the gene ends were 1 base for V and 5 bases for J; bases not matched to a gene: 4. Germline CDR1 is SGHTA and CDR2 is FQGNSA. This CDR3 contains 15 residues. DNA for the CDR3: TGTGCCAGCAGCTTAGGGATAGCGGGGGGGAACGAGCAGTACTTC. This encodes CASSLGIAGGNEQYF. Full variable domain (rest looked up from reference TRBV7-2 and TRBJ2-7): GAGVSQSPSNKVTEKGKDVELRCDPISGHTALYWYRQSLGQGLEFLIYFQGNSAPDKSGLPSDRFSAERTGGSVSTLTIQRTQQEDSAVYLCASSLGIAGGNEQYFGPGTRLTVT.